This T cell receptor (beta chain) was found in a study of cytomegalovirus exposure and HLA in healthy donors (dated by TCRdb to the late 2010s). Regarding the study in general: According to an earlier analysis of a few hundred of the donors, some 180 million T cells yielded roughly 110 million unique TCR beta sequences and about 300 Gb of sequence data. Roughly 290 gigabases of sequencing data and approximately 91 million unique TCR sequences made up an early release that covered approximately 700 HLA-typed donors. The genetic ancestry cluster associated with self-reported Caucasian donors included around four fifths of the roughly 360 genotyped donors. The aim of the study was to test whether cataloging public T cell receptors could identify signatures of past pathogen exposure. Using immunosequencing, the study profiled T cell repertoires from around 680 subjects and related those repertoires to cytomegalovirus serostatus. In addition to the first cohort of 666 subjects, a separate validation cohort of approximately 130 different subjects was used. The study combined high-throughput TCR immunosequencing, statistical association of individual TCRs with disease status, and machine learning to predict cytomegalovirus infection status. To study patterns of TCR occurrence, a later analysis re-analyzed previously published TCR beta repertoires from hundreds of donors and added high-resolution HLA genotyping. The later analysis used no new phenotypic data to find candidate immune exposures, relying instead on TCR beta sequences and their occurrence across donors. An earlier analysis of a few hundred of the donors applied high-throughput TCR beta sequencing to assess whether each TCR beta V gene segment acted as functional or pseudogenic. Donor age, sex, ethnicity and CMV serostatus were collected together with the repertoire data. Genome-wide SNP genotypes for about three fifths of the roughly 670 donors were used in a later genetic analysis, which treated that subset as a discovery cohort. Every discovery cohort repertoire had been produced on one sequencing platform. HLA typing covered class I and class II loci at four-digit resolution. Typing coverage varied by locus: roughly 629-640 donors for A, B, C, DRB1 and DQB1; roughly 520 for DQA1; around 570 for DPA1; approximately 450 for DPB1. Five DR-DQ haplotypes were handled as single units for association and clustering, since linkage in the cohort was strong. Among 398 genotyped donors of the cohort, an average of around 250,000 unique TCR beta nucleotide sequences was sequenced per donor, of which roughly 17% were non-productive. Paper-wide results and their limitations: While some public TCRs were present in many individuals, most TCR sequences turned up only very rarely across donors. Sequencing depth was assumed to be roughly uniform across donors in the presence/absence analyses, though that assumption may not hold. Because counts were too low, about 18 rarely observed V segments, including chromosome 9 orphons, were left out of the earlier analysis of roughly 600 of the donors. A total of 150 to 200 TCR beta chains were listed by the study as associated with cytomegalovirus. In a later analysis, most CMV-associated TCR beta chains were found to appear HLA-restricted, with HLA associations seemingly driven largely by CMV exposure. Several of the top co-occurrence clusters appeared to be linked to parvovirus B19, influenza, CMV and Epstein-Barr virus, according to a later analysis. Three of the identified cytomegalovirus-associated TCR beta chains were confirmed in vitro to be specific for cytomegalovirus antigens. Correlated functional status among segregating V segments might reflect linkage disequilibrium, but an unknown experimental factor could not be ruled out. In a later analysis, the rate of TCR association differed among HLA loci, with DRB1 alleles having the most associated TCRs and HLA-C alleles having the fewest. In both the original and validation cohorts, the classifier was reported to diagnose cytomegalovirus status with high specificity and sensitivity. When HLA alleles, especially DR and DQ, strongly co-occurred, attributing TCR associations to individual alleles was difficult. Specific HLA alleles were associated with roughly 16,000 TCR beta sequences at a false discovery rate of 0.05 in a later analysis. Compared with equally common non-associated chains, HLA-associated TCR beta chains in a later analysis were more clonally expanded and had lower generation probabilities. A later genetic analysis associated a missense DCLRE1C variant with V-gene and J-gene trimming of TCR beta chains, and an independent cohort replicated the association. The sequencing pipeline was judged likely to have produced a cluster of highly shared sequence variants as a technical artifact. Immune exposure information for the cohort was limited to CMV serostatus. In this cohort, only TCR beta chains were sequenced, and detectable features were limited by the absence of alpha or paired-chain data. According to the authors, the approach could potentially be generalized to other disease states and immunological phenotypes. In an earlier analysis of some 500 of the donors, most TCR beta V segments appeared in productive rearrangements about 90% or about 30% of the time, broadly matching IMGT annotations. Because HLA typing was unavailable for some donors at each locus, only the typed subset was used in association tests. A further reported finding was that TCR beta sequences accurately predicted the HLA-A and HLA-B alleles for most subjects in the first cohort. Compared with the 666-donor mean, donors in an Asian-associated ancestry cluster had fewer N-insertions in productive TCRs, according to a later genetic analysis. The 87-base-pair reads could not distinguish some IMGT-functional V segments, including TRBV6-2 and TRBV6-3, so those segments were excluded.

The cohort consisted of 600 to 700 healthy bone marrow donors. At the time of sampling, all cohort members were nominally healthy, though unrecorded immune exposures were likely present. The donor was CMV seropositive and was included in the group of 250 to 300 seropositive cohort members. Each donor provided a peripheral blood sample, and peripheral blood mononuclear cells were used for TCR beta sequencing. The Qiagen DNeasy Blood Extraction Kit was used to extract genomic DNA from the blood cell samples. Library creation used the immunoSEQ multiplex PCR assay. For the multiplex PCR, a mixture combining 60 forward primers for TCR Vbeta segments and 13 reverse primers for TCR Jbeta segments was used. The CDR3 region of rearranged TCR beta genes was amplified from genomic DNA by a multiplex PCR assay. Amplified TCR beta libraries were sequenced as 87-base-pair reads on the Illumina HiSeq System. Regarding the original processing steps: Across the roughly 640 repertoires, a later analysis counted 75 million to 90 million unique TCR beta chains, about 10 million of which were shared by at least two donors. A nearest-neighbor algorithm error-corrected the raw reads and collapsed the reads into unique sequences, merging closely related sequences to remove PCR and sequencing errors. To assign V, D and J gene segments, CDR3 sequences were aligned to IMGT reference sequences. For a sequence to be retained, a match of at least six nucleotides was required to both a V gene segment and a J gene segment. A rearrangement counted as productive if the CDR3 had no stop codons and remained in frame with V and J, and every other rearrangement counted as non-productive. Following IMGT convention, CDR3 was defined as the stretch from the second conserved V-encoded cysteine up to the conserved J-encoded phenylalanine. The earlier analysis of 587 of the donors excluded any sequence lacking an unambiguous match to a single V gene segment. An earlier analysis of a few hundred of the donors called V segments functional above 56.7% productive rearrangements and segregating when the between-donor standard deviation exceeded 5%. A statistical classification framework was built to diagnose cytomegalovirus status from the catalog of TCR beta chain sequences. In a later analysis, V and J genes were assigned by comparing TCR nucleotide sequences against IMGT/GENE-DB human TR gene sequences. A later analysis assigned CDR3 sequences and most-parsimonious VDJ recombination scenarios with the TCRdist pipeline. A later analysis defined each TCR beta chain by its CDR3 amino acid sequence plus V-gene family, and excluded reads lacking a unique V-gene family. In a later analysis, 550 to 650 highly shared, low-generation-probability nucleotide sequences were removed to address suspected cross-contamination and a sequencing artifact. In a later analysis, a clonal expansion index was calculated for each public chain from normalized within-repertoire ranks of inferred template counts. A later analysis computed generation probabilities with a VDJ recombination model fitted to out-of-frame rearrangements, and checked the results against IGoR. A later analysis scored TCR-TCR, TCR-HLA and TCR-CMV co-occurrence with hypergeometric tests, applying a repertoire-size bias correction to TCR pairs. In a later analysis, false discovery rates were estimated by permuting HLA or CMV assignments 20 times. In a later analysis, co-occurring TCRs were grouped using DBSCAN, and TCRdist sequence similarity was added for clustering within HLA-allele-positive subsets. For co-occurrence clustering, repertoires with fewer than 30,000 or more than 120,000 public chains were excluded, along with five or six repertoires with anomalous nucleotide sharing. TCRdb retrieved this table from immuneACCESS and kept in-frame rearrangements only. Not all clones are present; in checked studies, unresolved V genes account for under half, and no reason is known for the remainder. V and J calls and clone size are copied from that table; D and trimming were computed from the DNA. This sample holds 130,000 to 150,000 clones; roughly 64% were observed only once. 3% of the sample lies in the top ten.

CDR1 SGHTS and CDR2 YDEGEE are derived from the germline V gene. Ends trimmed: V by 4 bases, J by 9 bases; bases unmatched to a gene: 10. The CDR3 has 16 amino acids, counting the end cysteine and phenylalanine. Only the CDR3 portion is preserved as DNA: 48 bases, with reading frame beginning at the first base. Points on this clone: The clone's antigen remains unknown. Qualities for individual bases were not recorded, and no much larger clone is one base off.

Sequenced sample: PBMCs. The receptor was derived from a woman in her 30s in good health and CMV-seropositive. The chain was built from TRBV5-8 and TRBJ1-6; 10 central bases correspond to TRBD1. The CDR3 region reads CASSDRDRGGGSPLHF. In nucleotides, the sequence is TGTGCCAGCAGCGACCGGGACAGGGGAGGGGGTTCACCCCTCCACTTT.